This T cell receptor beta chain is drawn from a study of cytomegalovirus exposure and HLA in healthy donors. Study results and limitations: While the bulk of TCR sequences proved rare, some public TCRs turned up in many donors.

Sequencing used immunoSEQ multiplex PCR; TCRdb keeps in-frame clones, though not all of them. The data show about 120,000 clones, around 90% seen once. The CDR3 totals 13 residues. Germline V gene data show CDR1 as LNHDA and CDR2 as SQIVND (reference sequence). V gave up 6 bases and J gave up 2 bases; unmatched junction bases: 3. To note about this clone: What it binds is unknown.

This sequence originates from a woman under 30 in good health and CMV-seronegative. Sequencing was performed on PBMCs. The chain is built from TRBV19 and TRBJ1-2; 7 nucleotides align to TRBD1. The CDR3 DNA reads TGTGCCAGTAGCTTGGACAGGAACTATGGCTACACCTTC. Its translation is CASSLDRNYGYTF.